The source of this T cell receptor (beta chain) is a study of OX40 agonist ivuxolimab in advanced cancers. Study as a whole: Patients with hepatocellular carcinoma, melanoma, renal cell or head and neck cancer made up the dose-escalation patients.

Findings and caveats of the study: The average count of expanded clones was higher among CD8+ T cells than among CD4+.

A remark on this clone: The antigen remains unidentified.

With 3 bases removed from V and 5 bases from J, the gap between germline ends came to 16 bases. Germline CDR1 reads LNHDA; CDR2 reads SQIVND (reference sequence). The CDR3 length is 15 residues. Method: immunoSEQ multiplex PCR; TCRdb's copy keeps in-frame clones and lacks some. The sample records 25,000 to 35,000 clones, 84% being singletons. Sequences were derived from CD4+ or CD8+ T cells sorted from blood, sampled in a trial of the OX40 agonist ivuxolimab. The gene calls are TRBV19 and TRBJ2-5, with D unresolved. The origin of this receptor is an adult with an advanced solid tumor such as melanoma, head and neck, liver or kidney cancer. The chain's CDR3 is CASSITPWAPETQYF. The DNA for the CDR3 is TGTGCCAGTAGTATCACCCCATGGGCACCGGAGACCCAGTACTTC. The variable domain in full, with the rest retrieved from reference TRBV19 and TRBJ2-5, is DGGITQSPKYLFRKEGQNVTLSCEQNLNHDAMYWYRQDPGQGLRLIYYSQIVNDFQKGDIAEGYSVSREKKESFPLTVTSAQKNPTAFYLCASSITPWAPETQYFGPGTRLLVL.